This TCR beta chain is from a study of OX40 agonist ivuxolimab in advanced cancers. The study's findings and limits: Researchers report that CD8+ T cells had, on average, more expanded clones than CD4+. Among the lowest peripheral clonal expansion occurred in 0.1-3.0 mg/kg partial responders.

Only in-frame clones appear in the TCRdb table, and some are missing; sequencing was by immunoSEQ multiplex PCR. The table lists tens of thousands of clones, about nine tenths of them singletons, with roughly 37% in the top ten. Per the germline V gene, CDR1 is SGDLS and CDR2 is YYNGEE. Germline trimming cut 2 bases from V and 6 bases from J; bases unmatched to any gene: 7. This CDR3 contains 16 residues. On this clone itself: The antigen remains undetermined.

Sequenced material: CD4+ or CD8+ T cells sorted from blood, taken in a trial of the OX40 agonist ivuxolimab. This sequence originates from an adult with an advanced solid tumor such as melanoma, head and neck, liver or kidney cancer. This chain connects TRBV9 to TRBJ2-2; 10 bases match TRBD2. CDR3: CASSVASGSLSGELFF. The DNA of the CDR3 is TGTGCCAGCAGCGTGGCTAGCGGGAGCTTGTCCGGGGAGCTGTTTTTT.